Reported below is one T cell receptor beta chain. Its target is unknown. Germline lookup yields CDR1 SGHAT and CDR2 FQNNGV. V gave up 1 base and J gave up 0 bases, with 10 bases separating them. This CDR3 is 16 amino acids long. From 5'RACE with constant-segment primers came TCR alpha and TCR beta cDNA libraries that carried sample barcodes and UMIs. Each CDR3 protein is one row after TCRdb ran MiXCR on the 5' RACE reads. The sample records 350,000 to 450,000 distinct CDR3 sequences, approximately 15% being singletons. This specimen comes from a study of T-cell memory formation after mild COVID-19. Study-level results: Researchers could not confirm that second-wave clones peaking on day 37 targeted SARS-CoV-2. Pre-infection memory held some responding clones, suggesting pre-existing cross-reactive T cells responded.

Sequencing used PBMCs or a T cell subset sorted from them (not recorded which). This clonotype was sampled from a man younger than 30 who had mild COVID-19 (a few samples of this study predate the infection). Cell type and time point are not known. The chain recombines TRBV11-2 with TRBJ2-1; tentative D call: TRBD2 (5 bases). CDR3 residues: CASSLVVASSYNEQFF. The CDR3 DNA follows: TGTGCCAGCAGCTTAGTGGTAGCGAGCTCCTACAATGAGCAGTTCTTC.